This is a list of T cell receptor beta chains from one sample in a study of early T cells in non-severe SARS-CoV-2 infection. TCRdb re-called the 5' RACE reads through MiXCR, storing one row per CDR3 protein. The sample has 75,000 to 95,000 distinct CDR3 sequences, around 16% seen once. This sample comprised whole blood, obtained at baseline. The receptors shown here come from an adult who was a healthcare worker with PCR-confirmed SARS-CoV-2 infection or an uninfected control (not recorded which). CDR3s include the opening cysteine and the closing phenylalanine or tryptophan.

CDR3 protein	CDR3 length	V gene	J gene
CASSSGYTGELFF	13	TRBV19	TRBJ2-2
CASSYRGWTGELFF	14	TRBV6-2/TRBV6-3	TRBJ2-2
CASSLPLGRVQPQHF	15	TRBV3-1	TRBJ1-5
CASSSQGDEAFF	12	TRBV2	TRBJ1-1
CASRSPQGAGELFF	14	TRBV28	TRBJ2-2
CSAPYRDRGSEQYF	14	TRBV20-1	TRBJ2-7
CASSDRGRQPQHF	13	TRBV28	TRBJ1-5
CASSTPPIYEQYF	13	TRBV28	TRBJ2-7
CASSQDTRESRTGELFF	17	TRBV3-1	TRBJ2-2
CASRGAAAGTDTQYF	15	TRBV27	TRBJ2-3
CASSLETSGRYEQYF	15	TRBV7-6	TRBJ2-7
CASTQTDRYGYTF	13	TRBV19	TRBJ1-2
CASSLQLAGGELFF	14	TRBV11-2	TRBJ2-2
CASSGSSARDEQFF	14	TRBV6-2/TRBV6-3	TRBJ2-1
CASSPRGLAELNEQFF	16	TRBV18	TRBJ2-1
CASSGIAGAQETQYF	15	TRBV6-1	TRBJ2-5
CASSLAHGLVSFHEQYF	17	TRBV7-2	TRBJ2-7
CASSLFSSGTYEQYF	15	TRBV28	TRBJ2-7